This note documents a single TCR beta chain sequence. The antigen remains unidentified. Since all of the isolated RNA was reverse transcribed, expressed TCRB transcripts were what got sequenced. Measured with immunoSEQ multiplex PCR; TCRdb has only the in-frame clones, and not every one. The sample yields around 600,000 clones, around an eighth seen once. These data belong to a study of beta chain features in type 1 diabetes. Whole-study context: Cell yields, age and gender were similar between patients and healthy donors. Over 85,000,000 sorted cells were examined across all samples.

Germline V CDR1 and CDR2: MNHNS, SASEGT. This CDR3 contains 13 residues. Study conclusions and caveats: In comparison with healthy donors, patients had naive, central memory and Treg TCRB repertoires that appeared more similar. Type 1 diabetes patients showed a moderate but significant shortening of TCRB CDR3s in all four CD4+ subsets.

The chain joins TRBV6-1 to TRBJ2-6; either TRBD1 or TRBD2 may supply D (5 bases each). This receptor was obtained from a man aged 25 to 40 with type 1 diabetes. The sample consisted of naive CD4+ T cells from blood. The CDR3, as DNA: TGTGTCTCTCGAGGGGCCGGGGCCAACGTCCTGACTTTC. Translating it yields CVSRGAGANVLTF.